The source of this T cell receptor (beta chain) is a study of T cells expressing NK-cell markers. Study summary: All TCR beta repertoires analysed originated from sorted CD3+CD56+NKG2C+, CD3+CD56+NKG2C- and CD3+CD56-NKG2C+ T cells. Seropositivity for HCMV was found in seven of the eight sequenced donors, with one seronegative.

Scientists made TCR beta cDNA using 5'RACE template switching with UMIs. Using the 5' RACE reads, TCRdb records one entry per CDR3 protein without DNA. The sample includes a few hundred thousand distinct CDR3 sequences. With respect to this clonotype: Its antigen is still unknown.

This CDR3 is built from 16 residues. The V gene's germline CDR1 is KGHSH and CDR2 LQKENI. Broader study findings: Expanded NKG2C+ T cell clones had unclear HCMV specificity.

Input material: blood T cells: a sorted CD56 or NKG2C T cell subset, CD4+ or CD8+ T cells, or bulk PBMC T cells (not recorded which). The clonotype originates from a man aged 18 to 69 in good health. This chain links TRBV18 with TRBJ2-5; there is no DNA to check the TCRdb D call of TRBD1. The CDR3 protein is CASSPPRTGLGETQYF.